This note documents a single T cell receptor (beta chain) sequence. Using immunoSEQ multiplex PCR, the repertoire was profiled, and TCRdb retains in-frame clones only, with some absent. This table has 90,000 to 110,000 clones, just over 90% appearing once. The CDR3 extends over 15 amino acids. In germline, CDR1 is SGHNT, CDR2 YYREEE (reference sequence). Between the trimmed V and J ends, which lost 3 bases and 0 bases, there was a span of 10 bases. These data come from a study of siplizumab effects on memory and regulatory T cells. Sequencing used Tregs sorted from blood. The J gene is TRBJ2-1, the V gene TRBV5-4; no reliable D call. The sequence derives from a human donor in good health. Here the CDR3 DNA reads TGTGCCAGCAGCTATGACGCAAGCTCCTACAATGAGCAGTTCTTC. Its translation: CASSYDASSYNEQFF.